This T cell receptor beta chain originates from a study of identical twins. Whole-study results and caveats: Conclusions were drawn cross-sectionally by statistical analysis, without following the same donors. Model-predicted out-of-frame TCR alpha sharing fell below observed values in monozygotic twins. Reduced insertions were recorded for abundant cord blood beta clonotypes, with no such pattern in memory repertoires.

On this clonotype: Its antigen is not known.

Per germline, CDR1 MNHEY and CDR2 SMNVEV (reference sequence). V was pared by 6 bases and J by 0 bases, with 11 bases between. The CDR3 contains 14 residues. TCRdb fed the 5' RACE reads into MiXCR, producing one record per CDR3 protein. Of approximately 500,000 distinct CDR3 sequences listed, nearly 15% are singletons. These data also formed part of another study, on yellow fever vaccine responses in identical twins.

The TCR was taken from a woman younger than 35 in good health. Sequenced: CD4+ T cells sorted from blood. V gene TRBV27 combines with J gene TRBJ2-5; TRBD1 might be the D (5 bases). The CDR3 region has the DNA TGTGCCAGCAGACACCGACAGAACCAAGAGACCCAGTACTTC. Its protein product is CASRHRQNQETQYF.